Below are 26 T cell receptor beta chains sequenced from a single sample in a study of blood T cell repertoires in COVID-19. Only in-frame clones appear in the TCRdb table, and some are missing; sequencing was by immunoSEQ multiplex PCR. The profile shows 250,000 to 300,000 clones, around 89% of them singletons. The sequencing input was PBMCs or T cells enriched from blood (not recorded which). Every receptor here comes from a woman aged 55-69 years in a cohort exposed to, infected with or recovered from COVID-19 (not recorded which).

J is TRBJ2-7 and V is TRBV18, with 7 bases lining up with TRBD1. V dropped 6 bases and J dropped 6; count of bases not matched to a gene: 11. Germline CDR1 is KGHSH and CDR2 is LQKENI. The length of the CDR3 is 14 residues. The CDR3 DNA reads as TGTGCCAGCTCCCCAAGGGAACAGGGGTCCGAGCAGTACTTC. This translates into CASSPREQGSEQYF.

This clone has only one observation. This chain joins TRBV6-2 or TRBV6-3 and TRBJ2-7, with 8 bases that match TRBD2. V lost 4 bases to trimming and J lost 6 bases; unmatched junction nucleotides: 2. This CDR3 is 12 amino acids long. Germline CDR1 is MNHEY and CDR2 is SVGEGT. CDR3 coding DNA: TGTGCCAGCAGTTCCCGGGGGGGCGAGCAGTACTTC. Translated: CASSSRGGEQYF.

V is TRBV5-4 and J is TRBJ2-3; 10 bases match TRBD2. This CDR3 comprises 16 residues. The V gene's germline CDR1 is SGHNT and CDR2 YYREEE (reference sequence). The V gene end was trimmed by 5 bases and the J gene end by 2 bases; junction bases not matched to a gene: 8. The CDR3 sequence is CASSPLLAGATDTQYF. In DNA, the CDR3 is TGTGCCAGCAGTCCCCTCCTAGCGGGGGCCACAGATACGCAGTATTTT.

The chain combines TRBV29-1 with TRBJ1-1; D is unclear. V was shortened by 4 bases and J by 3 bases, with 3 bases between the two germline ends. The CDR3 contains 10 residues. Looked up from germline, CDR1 is SQVTM and CDR2 is ANQGSEA. This chain's CDR3 is CSVVYTEAFF. Here the CDR3 DNA reads TGCAGCGTTGTATACACTGAAGCTTTCTTT.

The chain recombines TRBV28 with TRBJ2-2, with D maybe TRBD1 (7 bases). The CDR3 is made up of 16 amino acids. With 5 bases removed from V and 8 bases from J, the gap between germline ends came to 21 bases. Germline loops: CDR1 MDHEN, CDR2 SYDVKM. CDR3 region: CASSPLGLQGRGELFF. The CDR3 DNA reads as TGTGCCAGCAGTCCCCTTGGACTACAGGGGCGAGGGGAGCTGTTTTTT.

In the case of this clone: A read error may account for a junction end that differs from germline. CDR3 amino acids: CASSPDYGDEQFF. In DNA form, the CDR3 reads TGTGCTAGCAGCCCAGACTATGGGGATGAGCAGTTCTTC. The chain links TRBV7-7 to TRBJ2-1, with a weak D call TRBD2 (5 bases). This CDR3 is built from 13 residues. CDR1 and CDR2 from the germline V gene are SSHAT and FNYEAQ (reference sequence).

This clone was counted a single time. This chain links TRBV18 with TRBJ2-2; 10 bases fit TRBD2. CDR1 is KGHSH, CDR2 LQKENI, per germline. V lost 1 base, J lost 3 bases, and 11 bases stayed unmatched. The CDR3 loop spans 19 amino acids. CDR3 sequence (DNA): TGTGCCAGCTCACCACTCCCTAGCGGGAGCCGGAGCGACACCGGGGAGCTGTTTTTT. Its protein product is CASSPLPSGSRSDTGELFF.

As regards this clone: Other DNA sequences in the same sample also yield this CDR3. The CDR3 DNA reads TGTGCCAGCAGCTTAGCCGGGGGGGGAGAGACCCAGTACTTC. Its protein is CASSLAGGGETQYF. The chain links TRBV7-2 to TRBJ2-5; 8 bases are a match to TRBD2. CDR3 length: 14 amino acids. V shed 0 bases, J shed 4 bases, and the junction held 1 base outside the gene matches. CDR1 SGHTA and CDR2 FQGNSA come from the germline V gene.

This chain links TRBV7-4 with TRBJ2-1, with TRBD2 matching over 8 bases. V dropped 5 bases and J dropped 8; count of bases not matched to a gene: 5. Germline CDR1 SGHVT, CDR2 SQSDAQ. The CDR3 spans 13 residues. CDR3 coding DNA: TGTGCCAGCAGCCCCCCGGGGGGGGATGAGCAGTTCTTC. This encodes CASSPPGGDEQFF.

The chain employs TRBV11-2 and TRBJ2-1; 8 positions match TRBD1. Germline trimming cut 3 bases from V and 9 bases from J; bases unmatched to any gene: 7. The CDR3 covers 14 residues. Germline V gives CDR1 SGHAT, CDR2 FQNNGV. The CDR3 region is CASSFIRGQGEQFF. CDR3 coding DNA: TGTGCCAGCAGCTTCATCAGGGGGCAGGGTGAGCAGTTCTTC.

V is TRBV2 and J is TRBJ1-1; 7 bases map to TRBD1. The CDR3 length is 15 residues. The germline V gene has CDR1 SNHLY and CDR2 FYNNEI. The V segment lost 5 bases and the J segment 1 base; nucleotides outside the gene matches: 7. The CDR3 loop is CASSLQGTGNTEAFF. CDR3 DNA sequence: TGTGCCAGCAGTCTACAGGGGACCGGGAACACTGAAGCTTTCTTT.

The V gene is TRBV11-2, the J gene TRBJ2-7; tentative D call: TRBD1 (7 bases). CDR1 is SGHAT, CDR2 FQNNGV, per germline. This CDR3 is 14 amino acids long. V lost 3 bases to trimming and J lost 3 bases, with 12 bases between them. The CDR3 nucleotides are TGTGCCAGCAGCTTGGCAGGGGGACTCTACGAGCAGTACTTC. Its translation: CASSLAGGLYEQYF.

This clone showed up just once. V usage is TRBV5-1 and J usage is TRBJ1-4; 7 bases map to TRBD1. V gave up 4 bases and J gave up 3 bases; unmatched junction bases: 3. This CDR3 comprises 14 residues. Germline V gives CDR1 SGHRS, CDR2 YFSETQ. CDR3 DNA: TGCGCCAGCAGCCCAGGGGGTCCTAATGAAAAACTGTTTTTT. It encodes CASSPGGPNEKLFF.

The rearrangement links TRBV5-8 to TRBJ1-5; a weak D match, TRBD1 (5 bases). CDR1 is SGHTS, CDR2 YDEGEE, per germline. V gave up 0 bases and J gave up 0 bases, with 19 bases separating them. CDR3 length: 19 residues. The CDR3 coding sequence is TGTGCCAGCAGCTTGGTAGGAGGTACGGGGGTTTATAGCAATCAGCCCCAGCATTTT. Translated, it gives CASSLVGGTGVYSNQPQHF.

The rearrangement joins TRBV5-1 to TRBJ1-1, with D tentatively TRBD1 (5 bases). Trimming removed 0 bases at V and 5 bases at J, with 5 bases between. Germline V gene sequence: CDR1 SGHRS, CDR2 YFSETQ. CDR3 size: 12 residues. The CDR3, as DNA: TGCGCCAGCAGCTTGGACAGGACTGAAGCTTTCTTT. Protein sequence: CASSLDRTEAFF.

The chain employs TRBV19 and TRBJ1-1; 7 nucleotides line up with TRBD1. The V and J ends lost 5 bases and 1 base, in that order; junction bases with no gene match: 7. Germline assignment: CDR1 LNHDA and CDR2 SQIVND (reference sequence). The CDR3 runs 15 residues. The CDR3 loop is CASSFARQGNTEAFF. In nucleotides, the CDR3 is TGTGCCAGTAGTTTTGCCCGACAGGGGAACACTGAAGCTTTCTTT.

The chain uses TRBV11-2 and TRBJ2-2; maybe TRBD2 (5 bases). Trimming left V 5 bases short and J 8 bases short, with 9 bases between. The germline gives CDR1 SGHAT, CDR2 FQNNGV. CDR3 length: 12 residues. As DNA, the CDR3 is TGTGCCAGCAGCCCCACGGGAGGGGAGCTGTTTTTT. It yields the protein CASSPTGGELFF.

The CDR3 DNA follows: TGCGCCAGCAGCTCCGAGGGACTAGCGGGGAATGAGCAGTTCTTC. Amino acids: CASSSEGLAGNEQFF. The chain recombines TRBV5-1 with TRBJ2-1; TRBD2 agrees at 13 bases. V was pared by 3 bases and J by 7 bases, with 4 bases of the junction left unmatched. The CDR3 length is 15 residues. From germline, CDR1 is SGHRS and CDR2 YFSETQ.

V is TRBV2 and J is TRBJ2-7; TRBD1 matches at 7 bases. Germline V CDR1 and CDR2: SNHLY, FYNNEI. V lost 3 bases, J lost 4 bases, and 6 bases stayed unmatched. The CDR3 consists of 14 residues. CDR3 sequence: CASSEGTDPYEQYF. The CDR3 coding sequence is TGTGCCAGCAGTGAGGGGACAGACCCTTACGAGCAGTACTTC.

V gene TRBV29-1 combines with J gene TRBJ2-5; D possibly corresponds to TRBD1 (6 bases). The CDR3 is 12 amino acids. CDR1 SQVTM and CDR2 ANQGSEA come from the germline V gene. Between the trimmed V and J ends, which lost 4 bases and 5 bases, there was a span of 11 bases. The chain's CDR3 is CSVVQGGETQYF. DNA of the CDR3: TGCAGCGTTGTACAGGGCGGCGAGACCCAGTACTTC.

The J gene is TRBJ1-4, the V gene TRBV15; D uncertain. CDR3 length equals 15 residues. V was shortened by 3 bases and J by 5 bases, with 13 bases between the two germline ends. The germline gives CDR1 LNHNV, CDR2 YYDKDF (reference sequence). This chain's CDR3 is CATSSSNLANEKLFF. Here the CDR3 DNA reads TGTGCCACCAGCAGTAGCAACCTCGCGAATGAAAAACTGTTTTTT.

The chain recombines TRBV2 with TRBJ2-1; 7 bases map to TRBD2. The CDR3 runs to 12 residues. V shed 4 bases and J 10 bases; nucleotides not matched to a gene: 4. CDR1 and CDR2 from the germline V gene are SNHLY and FYNNEI. CDR3 bases: TGTGCCAGCAGTGGGACTAGAAGCGAGCAGTTCTTC. Translation: CASSGTRSEQFF.

The chain recombines TRBV5-1 with TRBJ1-1; 9 bases are a match to TRBD1. CDR3 length equals 12 residues. The V segment lost 5 bases and the J segment 6 bases; nucleotides outside the gene matches: 2. The germline V gene encodes CDR1 SGHRS and CDR2 YFSETQ. CDR3 coding DNA: TGCGCCAGCAGTGGACAGGGGTCTGAAGCTTTCTTT. Its protein product is CASSGQGSEAFF. Full variable domain (remainder filled in from reference TRBV5-1 and TRBJ1-1): KAGVTQTPRYLIKTRGQQVTLSCSPISGHRSVSWYQQTPGQGLQFLFEYFSETQRNKGNFPGRFSGRQFSNSRSEMNVSTLELGDSALYLCASSGQGSEAFFGQGTRLTVV.

The chain joins TRBV19 to TRBJ2-3, with D possibly being TRBD2 (7 bases). The V end was cut by 5 bases, the J end by 0 bases, with 12 bases between. CDR1 and CDR2 (germline): LNHDA, SQIVND (reference sequence). The CDR3 sequence is 15 residues long. CDR3 residues: CASSEGGGSTDTQYF. As DNA, the CDR3 is TGTGCCAGTAGTGAGGGGGGAGGGAGCACAGATACGCAGTATTTT.

The V gene is TRBV12-3 or TRBV12-4, the J gene TRBJ1-2, with unresolved D. This CDR3 has 13 residues. The V end lost 1 base, the J end lost 7 bases, and 10 bases lay between the germline ends. In nucleotides, the CDR3 is TGTGCCAGCAGTTTAGGGGCTCCCGGTGGCTACACCTTC. It encodes CASSLGAPGGYTF.

The rearrangement links TRBV7-2 to TRBJ2-5; weak D call: TRBD2 (6 bases). CDR1 is SGHTA, CDR2 FQGNSA, per germline. Trimming cost V 1 base and J 7 bases, with 13 bases left between them. The CDR3 length is 14 residues. As DNA, the CDR3 is TGTGCCAGCAGCTTAGGTCTAGCGAGGGGGACCCAGTACTTC. Translated: CASSLGLARGTQYF.